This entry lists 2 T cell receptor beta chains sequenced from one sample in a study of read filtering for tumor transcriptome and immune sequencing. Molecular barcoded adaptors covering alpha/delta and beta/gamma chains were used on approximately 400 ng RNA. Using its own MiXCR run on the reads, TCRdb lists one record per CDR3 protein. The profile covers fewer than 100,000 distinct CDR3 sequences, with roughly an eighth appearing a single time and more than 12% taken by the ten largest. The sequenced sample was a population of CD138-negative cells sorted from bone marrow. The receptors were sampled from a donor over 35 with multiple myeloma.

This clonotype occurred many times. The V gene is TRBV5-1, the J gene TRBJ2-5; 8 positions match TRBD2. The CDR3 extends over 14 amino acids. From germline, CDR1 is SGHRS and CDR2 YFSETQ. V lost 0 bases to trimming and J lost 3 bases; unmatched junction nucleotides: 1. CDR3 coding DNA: TGCGCCAGCAGCTTGGTTAGCGGGGAAGAGACCCAGTACTTC. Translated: CASSLVSGEETQYF. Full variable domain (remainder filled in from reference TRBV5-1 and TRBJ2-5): KAGVTQTPRYLIKTRGQQVTLSCSPISGHRSVSWYQQTPGQGLQFLFEYFSETQRNKGNFPGRFSGRQFSNSRSEMNVSTLELGDSALYLCASSLVSGEETQYFGPGTRLLVL.

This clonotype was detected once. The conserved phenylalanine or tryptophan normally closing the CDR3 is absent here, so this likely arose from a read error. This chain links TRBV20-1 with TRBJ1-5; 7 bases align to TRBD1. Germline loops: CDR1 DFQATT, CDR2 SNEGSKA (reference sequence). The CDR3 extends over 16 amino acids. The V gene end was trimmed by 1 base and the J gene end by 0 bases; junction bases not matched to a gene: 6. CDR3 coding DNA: TGCAGTGCTAGAGGTGGGGGACAGACTAGCAATCAGCCCCAGCATCTT. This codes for CSARGGGQTSNQPQHL.